Listed below are T cell receptor beta chains from one sample, sequenced in a study of CD8+CD57+ T cells in acquired aplastic anemia. TCRdb independently ran MiXCR on the reads; one entry per CDR3 protein. The table lists hundreds of thousands of distinct CDR3 sequences, more than 25% of them singletons. Sequences were obtained from sorted CD4+, CD8+, or CD8+CD57+ T cells (not recorded which) from PBMCs. Receptor source: a human donor with aplastic anemia. The CDR3 runs from the conserved cysteine through the conserved F or W. The D gene is left open where the match is weak. Clone sizes are given selectively: once, few, many, or a class where the clone is expanded.

V gene: TRBV11-2; clone size: .; D gene: TRBD1; J gene: TRBJ1-5; CDR3 protein: CASSSTGTGAFNQPQHF; CDR3 DNA: TGTGCCAGCAGTTCAACCGGGACAGGGGCCTTCAATCAGCCCCAGCATTTT
V gene: TRBV4-2; clone size: .; D gene: .; J gene: TRBJ2-1; CDR3 protein: CASSQDWAVKHNEQFF; CDR3 DNA: TGTGCCAGCAGCCAAGATTGGGCAGTAAAACACAATGAGCAGTTCTTC
V gene: TRBV19; clone size: .; D gene: .; J gene: TRBJ1-3; CDR3 protein: CASSIGAGNTIYF; CDR3 DNA: TGTGCCAGTAGTATAGGGGCTGGAAACACCATATATTTT
V gene: TRBV5-1; clone size: once; D gene: .; J gene: TRBJ1-1; CDR3 protein: CASSLGTDMRNTEAFF; CDR3 DNA: TGCGCCAGCAGCTTGGGCACGGACATGAGGAACACTGAAGCTTTCTTT
V gene: TRBV6-1; clone size: .; D gene: TRBD1; J gene: TRBJ2-5; CDR3 protein: CALSTGDQETQYF; CDR3 DNA: TGTGCCCTCTCGACAGGGGACCAAGAGACCCAGTACTTC
V gene: TRBV5-1; clone size: few; D gene: TRBD2; J gene: TRBJ2-3; CDR3 protein: CASSLLGTSTDAQYF; CDR3 DNA: TGCGCCAGCAGCTTGCTTGGGACTAGCACAGATGCGCAGTATTTT
V gene: TRBV5-8; clone size: .; D gene: TRBD1; J gene: TRBJ1-5; CDR3 protein: CASSLPGTGGGQPQHF; CDR3 DNA: TGTGCCAGCAGCTTGCCTGGGACAGGGGGAGGTCAGCCCCAGCATTTT
V gene: TRBV3-1; clone size: few; D gene: .; J gene: TRBJ2-3; CDR3 protein: CASSQYQTTDTQYF; CDR3 DNA: TGTGCCAGCAGCCAATATCAGACCACAGATACGCAGTATTTT
V gene: TRBV5-1; clone size: few; D gene: .; J gene: TRBJ1-5; CDR3 protein: CASSPETGLNQPQHF; CDR3 DNA: TGCGCCAGCAGCCCCGAGACAGGTCTCAATCAGCCCCAGCATTTT
V gene: TRBV24-1; clone size: once; D gene: TRBD1; J gene: TRBJ1-5; CDR3 protein: CATSAQGQSNQPQHF; CDR3 DNA: TGTGCCACCAGTGCCCAGGGACAGAGCAATCAGCCCCAGCATTTT